The 28 T cell receptor beta chains presented below share a single source sample, sequenced in a study of blood T cell repertoires in COVID-19. Data came from immunoSEQ multiplex PCR; TCRdb stores just in-frame clones and leaves some out. The sample holds 9,500 to 15,000 clones, over 85% seen once. Sequenced: peripheral blood. The receptor set was obtained from a man aged 65 to 85 with active COVID-19.

The J gene is TRBJ2-7, the V gene TRBV6-5, with 8 bases aligning to TRBD1. Germline V gives CDR1 MNHEY, CDR2 SVGAGI. The CDR3 spans 15 residues. Losses at the gene ends were 4 bases for V and 1 base for J; bases not matched to a gene: 6. The CDR3 DNA follows: TGTGCCAGCAGTTGGGACAGGAAGACATCCTACGAGCAGTACTTC. It codes for CASSWDRKTSYEQYF.

This clone has a single count. This rearrangement joins TRBV18 to TRBJ1-6; unclear D gene. V was cut by 2 bases and J by 8 bases, with 19 bases left in between. The CDR3 runs to 17 residues. The germline V gene encodes CDR1 KGHSH and CDR2 LQKENI. The CDR3 is CASSPTANPNQDSPLHF. CDR3 DNA: TGTGCCAGCTCACCAACCGCTAACCCCAACCAGGATTCACCCCTCCACTTT.

The chain uses TRBV4-2 and TRBJ2-1; TRBD2 is a possible D gene (7 bases). The CDR3 runs 17 residues. V shed 1 base and J shed 7 bases, with 20 bases lying between them. Germline V gene sequence: CDR1 LGHNA, CDR2 YNFKEQ. CDR3 DNA: TGTGCCAGCAGCCAAGTGAATACGGGGGGCCGGAGAAATGAGCAGTTCTTC. Translation gives CASSQVNTGGRRNEQFF.

The chain combines TRBV5-1 with TRBJ2-2; 7 nucleotides agree with TRBD2. The ends lost 6 bases at V and 3 bases at J; junction bases unmatched: 11. CDR1 and CDR2 from the germline V gene are SGHRS and YFSETQ. The CDR3 runs 16 residues. CDR3 nucleotides: TGCGCCAGCACCCCCCGTGGCGGGGGTGACACCGGGGAGCTGTTTTTT. Protein sequence: CASTPRGGGDTGELFF. Combining the CDR3 with reference TRBV5-1 and TRBJ2-2 gives the whole variable domain KAGVTQTPRYLIKTRGQQVTLSCSPISGHRSVSWYQQTPGQGLQFLFEYFSETQRNKGNFPGRFSGRQFSNSRSEMNVSTLELGDSALYLCASTPRGGGDTGELFFGEGSRLTVL.

The chain couples TRBV27 to TRBJ2-7; 7 bases fit TRBD2. This CDR3 is built from 13 residues. After removal of 2 bases from V and 4 bases from J, the junction contained 2 bases not matched to a gene. Germline V lookup: CDR1 MNHEY, CDR2 SMNVEV (reference sequence). CDR3 protein: CASSLEGGYEQYF. Here the CDR3 DNA reads TGTGCCAGCAGTTTAGAGGGAGGGTACGAGCAGTACTTC.

This clone was counted only a few times. V gene TRBV7-3 combines with J gene TRBJ1-1, with 9 bases matching TRBD1. Per germline, CDR1 SGHTA and CDR2 FQGTGA. The CDR3 covers 14 residues. V was clipped by 2 bases and J by 4 bases; unmatched bases: 2. The CDR3 spells CASSLGQGTTEAFF. The CDR3 nucleotides are TGTGCCAGCAGCTTAGGACAGGGGACCACTGAAGCTTTCTTT.

The gene calls are TRBV27 and TRBJ2-1; D not resolved. The CDR3 consists of 16 residues. V gave up 5 bases and J gave up 2 bases, with 16 bases separating them. CDR1 and CDR2 from the germline V gene are MNHEY and SMNVEV (reference sequence). The CDR3 region has the DNA TGTGCCAGCAGTACTACCCTCGACTGGGCCTACAATGAGCAGTTCTTC. Translated: CASSTTLDWAYNEQFF.

The V call is TRBV11-3, the J call TRBJ1-2; possible D gene TRBD1, 5 bases. The V end was cut by 0 bases, the J end by 7 bases, with 15 bases between. CDR1 SGHNT and CDR2 YENEEA come from the germline V gene. This CDR3 spans 15 amino acids. Written as DNA, the CDR3 is TGTGCCAGCAGCTTAGACAGGGTTGGATCACGTGGCTACACCTTC. It codes for CASSLDRVGSRGYTF.

V gene TRBV5-1 combines with J gene TRBJ2-5, with D uncertain. The germline CDR1 and CDR2 sequences are SGHRS and YFSETQ. Trimming pared 1 base from V and 3 bases from J, leaving 13 bases between. This CDR3 comprises 15 residues. CDR3 residues: CASSLSSAEKETQYF. CDR3 coding DNA: TGCGCCAGCAGCTTGAGTTCCGCGGAGAAAGAGACCCAGTACTTC.

J is TRBJ2-5 and V is TRBV15, with 9 bases matching TRBD1. CDR1 and CDR2 (germline): LNHNV, YYDKDF (reference sequence). V gave up 0 bases and J gave up 5 bases; unmatched junction bases: 7. This CDR3 region has 16 residues. The CDR3 reads CATSRDRGTGMETQYF. CDR3 coding DNA: TGTGCCACCAGCAGAGATCGTGGGACAGGGATGGAGACCCAGTACTTC.

This rearrangement joins TRBV21-1 to TRBJ2-1; TRBD2 is the table's D call, not checked against the DNA. TRBV21-1 is a recognized pseudogene. The CDR3 loop spans 16 amino acids. CDR3 nucleotide sequence: TGTGCCAGCAGCAACCCTCCGAAATTAAGATCGGATGAGCAGTTCTTC. This gives the protein CASSNPPKLRSDEQFF.

This chain joins TRBV28 and TRBJ2-7, with a weak D call TRBD1 (5 bases). V lost 6 bases to trimming and J lost 6 bases, with 9 bases between them. This CDR3 has 11 residues. In germline, CDR1 is MDHEN, CDR2 SYDVKM. DNA for the CDR3: TGTGCCAGCAGAACAGGAACCGAGCAGTACTTC. Protein sequence: CASRTGTEQYF.

In this sample, this clone turned up a few times. CDR3 region: CASSLDRPYEQYF. The DNA of the CDR3 is TGTGCCAGCAGTTTAGACAGGCCATACGAGCAGTACTTC. The V gene is TRBV27, the J gene TRBJ2-7, with D possibly TRBD1 on 6 matching bases. V lost 2 bases and J lost 4, with 9 bases in between. The CDR3 is 13 residues long. In germline, CDR1 is MNHEY, CDR2 SMNVEV (reference sequence).

The rearrangement joins TRBV4-2 to TRBJ1-1; D not resolved. Trimming took 1 base from V and 6 from J, leaving 12 bases between them. The CDR3 spans 14 residues. Germline V lookup: CDR1 LGHNA, CDR2 YNFKEQ. The CDR3 here is CASSQVEVTPEAFF. CDR3 DNA sequence: TGTGCCAGCAGCCAAGTTGAGGTGACCCCTGAAGCTTTCTTT.

V gene TRBV14 combines with J gene TRBJ2-7; 8 positions match TRBD1. This CDR3 is built from 17 residues. Germline-derived CDR1 and CDR2 are SGHDN and FVKESK. V shed 0 bases, J shed 1 base, and the junction held 8 bases outside the gene matches. CDR3 sequence reads: CASSQDRGTGFSYEQYF. DNA for the CDR3: TGTGCCAGCAGCCAAGATCGGGGGACAGGTTTTTCCTACGAGCAGTACTTC.

This chain uses TRBV24-1 with TRBJ1-4, with D tentatively TRBD1 (5 bases). This CDR3 contains 14 residues. Germline V gene data show CDR1 as KGHDR and CDR2 as SFDVKD. V was trimmed by 4 bases and J by 4 bases, leaving 9 bases between them. CDR3 loop: CATSEGHINEKLFF. The CDR3 nucleotides read TGTGCCACCAGTGAAGGACATATTAATGAAAAACTGTTTTTT.

The chain uses TRBV4-1 and TRBJ2-7; a possible D gene is TRBD2 (6 bases). The germline V gene encodes CDR1 MGHRA and CDR2 YSYEKL. The V gene lost 4 bases and the J gene lost 2 bases, with 15 bases spanning the gap. The CDR3 spans 15 residues. This CDR3 reads CASSPYGGSAYEQYF. CDR3 DNA sequence: TGCGCCAGCAGCCCCTATGGGGGGTCGGCCTACGAGCAGTACTTC.

The rearrangement links TRBV29-1 to TRBJ2-3; D is perhaps TRBD2 (7 bases). CDR1 SQVTM and CDR2 ANQGSEA come from the germline V gene. The CDR3 is 14 residues long. Trimming removed 8 bases from V and 2 bases from J, with 17 bases in between. CDR3 sequence (DNA): TGCAGCCTCAGTTGGGGGGGCCCCACAGATACGCAGTATTTT. It is translated as CSLSWGGPTDTQYF.

V gene TRBV5-1 combines with J gene TRBJ2-3; 7 nucleotides line up with TRBD1. Germline V lookup: CDR1 SGHRS, CDR2 YFSETQ. V lost 3 bases and J lost 5; bases outside the gene matches: 3. This CDR3 spans 13 amino acids. DNA of the CDR3: TGCGCCAGCAGCTCACAGGGGTTAGATACGCAGTATTTT. Translation gives CASSSQGLDTQYF.

V gene TRBV3-1 (or the pseudogene TRBV3-2) combines with J gene TRBJ1-3, with D unresolved. This CDR3 region has 15 residues. Germline V gives CDR1 LGHDT, CDR2 YNNKEL (reference sequence). The V and J ends lost 0 bases and 3 bases respectively, with 9 bases between them. The CDR3 here is CASSQDPSGGNTIYF. DNA for the CDR3: TGTGCCAGCAGCCAAGATCCCTCAGGTGGAAACACCATATATTTT.

V and J are TRBV10-3 and TRBJ1-3, with D maybe TRBD1 (5 bases). Germline V gives CDR1 ENHRY, CDR2 SYGVKD. Deletions cut 3 bases from V and 0 bases from J, with 15 bases between. The CDR3 is made up of 17 amino acids. DNA for the CDR3: TGTGCCATCAGTGAACCCCGGGGGGTTGGCTCTGGAAACACCATATATTTT. The encoded protein is CAISEPRGVGSGNTIYF.

The chain joins TRBV5-1 to TRBJ2-7; maybe TRBD1 (5 bases). The V end lost 0 bases, the J end lost 3 bases, and 7 bases lay between the germline ends. In germline, CDR1 is SGHRS, CDR2 YFSETQ. CDR3 length equals 13 residues. CDR3 in amino acids: CASSLGQSYEQYF. The CDR3 DNA sequence: TGCGCCAGCAGCTTGGGACAGAGCTACGAGCAGTACTTC.

This chain connects TRBV4-2 to TRBJ2-7; D not resolved. Trimming removed 5 bases at V and 2 bases at J, with 13 bases between. This CDR3 has 14 amino acids. Germline loops: CDR1 LGHNA, CDR2 YNFKEQ. CDR3 nucleotide sequence: TGTGCCAGCAGCTTGTCTGCCGCAGCCTACGAGCAGTACTTC. Translated, it gives CASSLSAAAYEQYF.

This sequence joins TRBV2 and TRBJ2-7; possible D gene TRBD2, 6 bases. Germline loops: CDR1 SNHLY, CDR2 FYNNEI. Trimming shortened V by 3 bases and J by 4 bases, and 10 bases separated the two germline ends. This CDR3 is built from 13 residues. The CDR3 region has the DNA TGTGCCAGCAGTGATGCGGGAAAGTACGAGCAGTACTTC. Translation: CASSDAGKYEQYF.

This chain uses TRBV5-6 with TRBJ2-1; 10 nucleotides line up with TRBD2. Per germline, CDR1 SGHDT and CDR2 YYEEEE. V dropped 0 bases and J dropped 4; count of bases not matched to a gene: 7. There are 17 residues in the CDR3. CDR3 in DNA: TGTGCCAGCAGCTTGGTCGGGCTAGCGGGAGCTTACAATGAGCAGTTCTTC. It translates to CASSLVGLAGAYNEQFF.

This clone turned up a few times. The rearrangement links TRBV10-3 to TRBJ2-7; 14 bases are shared with TRBD2. This CDR3 contains 15 residues. Germline assignment: CDR1 ENHRY and CDR2 SYGVKD. Unmatched junction bases numbered 4, after V lost 3 bases and J lost 6 bases. The CDR3 spells CAISDLGLAGVEQYF. CDR3 DNA sequence: TGTGCCATCAGTGATTTGGGACTAGCGGGAGTCGAGCAGTACTTC.

J is TRBJ2-3 and V is TRBV27; TRBD1 aligns across 7 bases. Germline V gene sequence: CDR1 MNHEY, CDR2 SMNVEV (reference sequence). The CDR3 is 15 residues long. V lost 4 bases and J lost 3; bases outside the gene matches: 7. CDR3 coding DNA: TGTGCCAGCAGTTCCCCCCCGGGACAGACAGATACGCAGTATTTT. It yields the protein CASSSPPGQTDTQYF.

The J gene is TRBJ2-6, the V gene TRBV4-1, with 11 bases aligning to TRBD1. The CDR3 totals 19 residues. Germline CDR1 and CDR2: MGHRA and YSYEKL. V gave up 1 base and J gave up 2 bases; unmatched junction bases: 7. The CDR3 DNA reads TGCGCCAGCAGCCAAGGTCAGGACAGGGGGCTGGCTGGGGCCAACGTCCTGACTTTC. Amino acids: CASSQGQDRGLAGANVLTF.